This T cell receptor (beta chain) was retrieved from a study of PD-L1 blockade in urothelial cancer (dated by TCRdb to the late 2010s). Background on the whole study: Every patient began therapy in about 2014 and was given atezolizumab 1,200 mg intravenously every 3 weeks. Blood samples were analyzed 3 weeks after the start of treatment (second dose) and 6 weeks after the start of treatment. Blood samples gave median yields of around 150,000 T cells and some 84,000 unique TCRs, along with a median clonality of 0.080. The study, an exploratory multi-omic analysis, examined somatic, immune and clinical correlates of response to PD-L1 blockade with atezolizumab in urothelial cancer. Pretreatment tumor samples and matched peripheral blood, collected serially before and after atezolizumab treatment, underwent TCR sequencing. Durable clinical benefit was defined as a progression-free survival longer than 6 months, and TCR features were additionally tested against progression-free survival and overall survival. Durable clinical benefit was achieved by nine patients and was not achieved by 20 patients. About nine tenths of the roughly 29 patients were males with bladder-origin urothelial cancer, and about 65% of the 29 reported a prior smoking history. Pretreatment blood TCR-seq was available for under 35 patients, at least one posttreatment blood collection was obtained for 24 patients, and tumor TCR-seq was available for 24 patients. Whole exome sequencing and RNA sequencing of pretreatment tumors were performed alongside TCR sequencing in the same patients. An ECOG performance status of 0 or 1 was recorded for the patients, and 0 to 3 prior chemotherapy regimens had been received by the patients.

The germline V gene supplies CDR1 SNHLY and CDR2 FYNNEI. V lost 6 bases and J lost 6 bases, and the count of bases not matched to a germline gene is 12. The CDR3 covers 16 residues, taking in both the cysteine and the phenylalanine. Only the CDR3 part of the read is kept: 48 bases, read in frame from the first base. Points on this clone: Its target antigen remains unknown. No clone much larger than this one lies a single base away; base qualities are absent.

What the work shows at the level of the full study, not this receptor alone: Because the sample size was small (n ≈ 29) and many of the analyses were exploratory, the results are meant to be hypothesis-generating. At 3 weeks after the start of treatment, tumor-associated TCR clones in peripheral blood had expanded more in patients with durable benefit (n of about 20, p = 0.022). A pretreatment peripheral blood TCR clonality below the median was linked to improved progression-free and overall survival.

Explained via the paper, the time point label denotes: peripheral blood 6 weeks after treatment start. The cohort comprised about 30 patients with locally advanced or metastatic urothelial carcinoma treated at Memorial Sloan Kettering on a trial protocol. Peripheral blood mononuclear cells were collected pretreatment and during treatment, with between 1 and 8 total time points obtained per patient. The Qiagen DNeasy Blood extraction kit was used to purify genomic DNA from total PBMCs and tumor samples. PBMCs were collected pretreatment and during treatment, and were isolated and stored as previously described. Each PCR received spiked-in synthetic TCR analog templates so that absolute template abundance could be estimated from read counts. TCRbeta CDR3 regions were amplified from genomic DNA with bias-controlled V and J gene primers using the immunoSEQ assay. Rearranged TCRbeta segments were sequenced at approximately 20X coverage. The authors' analysis ran thus. Clustering was used to correct sequencing errors, and CDR3s were annotated against IMGT to assign V, D and J genes. Only productive TCRbeta rearrangements were used in downstream analyses, excluding out-of-frame or stop-codon sequences. To compute clonality, Shannon entropy was normalized by the log of the number of unique productive sequences and then subtracted from one. Fisher's exact test with Benjamini-Hochberg correction, using a cutoff of adjusted p below 0.01, was how clones that differed between time points or between blood and tumor were identified. Sourced from immuneACCESS, this table was stored by TCRdb with only in-frame sequences that have V and J called. A share of the clones is absent; for the studies checked, an unresolved V gene accounts for under half, and the remainder has no known explanation. For V, J and clone size, that table is used; D and trimming come from the DNA. The sample table shows about 40,000 clones, and roughly 84% are seen once. The leading ten clones occupy around 2.5% of the sample.

This TCR was recovered from a man in his 70s with urothelial cancer. The chain is encoded by TRBV2 joined to TRBJ2-1; 9 junctional bases match TRBD2. The material was PBMCs, obtained around atezolizumab (anti-PD-L1) treatment. In nucleotide form, the sequence is TGTGCCAGCAGATTCCAGACTAGCGGAGTCCGCAATGAGCAGTTCTTC. Translated, it reads CASRFQTSGVRNEQFF.